Shown below are 8 T cell receptor beta chains from a single sample sequenced in a study of cytomegalovirus exposure and HLA in healthy donors. The PCR ran on 60 Vbeta and 13 Jbeta primers. The table came from immunoSEQ multiplex PCR; TCRdb's copy has only in-frame clones and leaves some out. The sample contains roughly 110,000 clones, about 70% of which appear only once. Sequenced sample: PBMCs. The receptor set was obtained from a human donor in good health.

J is TRBJ2-3 and V is TRBV6-4; the match to TRBD2 covers 7 bases. Germline V gives CDR1 MRHNA, CDR2 SNTAGT. This CDR3 is built from 14 residues. The J segment lost 3 bases and the V segment lost 8 bases, leaving 8 bases of the junction unmatched. The CDR3 is CASGNGEGTDTQYF. DNA for the CDR3: TGTGCCAGCGGGAACGGGGAGGGGACAGATACGCAGTATTTT.

The gene calls are TRBV10-3 and TRBJ2-1; 8 bases agree with TRBD1. CDR1 and CDR2 from the germline V gene are ENHRY and SYGVKD. The CDR3 totals 16 residues. Losses at the gene ends were 5 bases for V and 4 bases for J; bases not matched to a gene: 10. The CDR3 bases are TGTGCCATCAGTCGCGGGACAGGTTCGGGGTACAATGAGCAGTTCTTC. Protein sequence: CAISRGTGSGYNEQFF.

V is TRBV29-1 and J is TRBJ2-1; 10 positions agree with TRBD2. The CDR3 contains 17 residues. CDR1 and CDR2 (germline): SQVTM, ANQGSEA. The V gene end was trimmed by 1 base and the J gene end by 6 bases; junction bases not matched to a gene: 12. The CDR3 bases are TGCAGCGTTGAAGGGAGGACTAGCGGATTGGGAGTCAATGAGCAGTTCTTC. This translates into CSVEGRTSGLGVNEQFF.

This chain uses TRBV27 with TRBJ2-7, with D possibly matching TRBD1 (5 bases). V was pared by 6 bases and J by 3 bases, with 21 bases between. The CDR3 is made up of 16 amino acids. Germline V CDR1 and CDR2: MNHEY, SMNVEV (reference sequence). CDR3 DNA: TGTGCCAGCAGCACCCCTGGAAAGGGGCGCGTCTACGAGCAGTACTTC. Translating gives CASSTPGKGRVYEQYF.

This chain uses TRBV6-5 with TRBJ2-7; 14 nucleotides align to TRBD2. CDR3 size: 15 residues. CDR1 is MNHEY, CDR2 SVGAGI, per germline. V lost 7 bases, J lost 9 bases, and 11 bases stayed unmatched. In DNA, the CDR3 is TGTGCCAGCACCCCTCCGGGACTAGCGGGAGAAGGGCAGTACTTC. It yields the protein CASTPPGLAGEGQYF.

V gene TRBV19 combines with J gene TRBJ2-7; no clear D gene. Deletions cut 2 bases from V and 3 bases from J, with 11 bases between. CDR1 LNHDA and CDR2 SQIVND come from the germline V gene (reference sequence). The CDR3 runs 14 residues. CDR3 DNA sequence: TGTGCCAGTAGTATAATACCGTCGAGCTACGAGCAGTACTTC. Its translation: CASSIIPSSYEQYF.

The chain is built from TRBV7-2 and TRBJ2-5, with 10 bases lining up with TRBD2. V was clipped by 1 base and J by 7 bases; unmatched bases: 9. This CDR3 has 16 residues. Germline CDR1 is SGHTA and CDR2 is FQGNSA. CDR3 residues: CASSLGQAGGGGTQYF. CDR3 nucleotides: TGTGCCAGCAGCTTAGGGCAAGCGGGGGGGGGAGGGACCCAGTACTTC.

This clone was seen only once. This sequence joins TRBV28 and TRBJ2-7; D might be TRBD2 (5 bases). V was cut by 6 bases and J by 0 bases, with 9 bases left in between. This CDR3 contains 13 residues. In germline, CDR1 is MDHEN, CDR2 SYDVKM. This chain's CDR3 is CASSYTSSYEQYF. The CDR3 region has the DNA TGTGCCAGCAGCTATACTAGCTCCTACGAGCAGTACTTC.